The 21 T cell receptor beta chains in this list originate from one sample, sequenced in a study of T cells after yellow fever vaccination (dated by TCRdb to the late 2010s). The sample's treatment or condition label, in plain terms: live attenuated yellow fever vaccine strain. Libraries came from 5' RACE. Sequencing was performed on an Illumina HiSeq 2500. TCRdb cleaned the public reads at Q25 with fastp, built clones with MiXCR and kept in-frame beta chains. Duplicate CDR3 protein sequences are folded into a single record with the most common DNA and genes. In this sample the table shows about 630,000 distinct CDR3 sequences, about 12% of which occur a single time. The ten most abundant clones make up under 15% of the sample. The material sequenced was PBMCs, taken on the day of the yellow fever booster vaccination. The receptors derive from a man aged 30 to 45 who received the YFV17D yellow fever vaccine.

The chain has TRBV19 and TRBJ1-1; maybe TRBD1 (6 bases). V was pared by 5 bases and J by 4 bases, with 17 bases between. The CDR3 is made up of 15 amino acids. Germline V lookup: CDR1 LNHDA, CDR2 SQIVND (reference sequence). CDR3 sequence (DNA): TGTGCCAGTAGTCAACAGGGAGGAGTTGTCACTGAAGCTTTCTTT. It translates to CASSQQGGVVTEAFF.

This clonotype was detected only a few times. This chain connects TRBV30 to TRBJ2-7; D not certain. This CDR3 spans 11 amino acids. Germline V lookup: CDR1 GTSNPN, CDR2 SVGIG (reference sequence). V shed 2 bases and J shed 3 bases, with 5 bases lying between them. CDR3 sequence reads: CAWSMNYEQYF. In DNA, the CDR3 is TGTGCCTGGAGTATGAACTACGAGCAGTACTTC. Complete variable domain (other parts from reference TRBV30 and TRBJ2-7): SQTIHQWPATLVQPVGSPLSLECTVEGTSNPNLYWYRQAAGRGLQLLFYSVGIGQISSEVPQNLSASRPQDRQFILSSKKLLLSDSGFYLCAWSMNYEQYFGPGTRLTVT.

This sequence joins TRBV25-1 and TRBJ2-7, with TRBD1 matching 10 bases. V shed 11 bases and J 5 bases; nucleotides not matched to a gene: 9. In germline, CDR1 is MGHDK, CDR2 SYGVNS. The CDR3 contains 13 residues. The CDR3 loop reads CASAGTGVHEQYF. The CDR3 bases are TGTGCCTCCGCCGGGACAGGGGTTCACGAGCAGTACTTC.

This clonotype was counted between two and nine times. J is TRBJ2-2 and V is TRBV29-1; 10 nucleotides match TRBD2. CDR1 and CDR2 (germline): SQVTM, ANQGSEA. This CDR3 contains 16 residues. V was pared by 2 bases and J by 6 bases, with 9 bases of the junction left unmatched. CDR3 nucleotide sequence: TGCAGCGTTGAACTAGCGGGAGCACGAATGGCCGGGGAGCTGTTTTTT. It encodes CSVELAGARMAGELFF.

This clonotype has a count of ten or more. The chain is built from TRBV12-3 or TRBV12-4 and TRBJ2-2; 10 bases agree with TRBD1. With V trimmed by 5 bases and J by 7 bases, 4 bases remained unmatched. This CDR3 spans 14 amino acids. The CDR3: CASSRQGANGELFF. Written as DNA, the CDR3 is TGTGCCAGCAGTCGACAGGGGGCGAACGGGGAGCTGTTTTTT.

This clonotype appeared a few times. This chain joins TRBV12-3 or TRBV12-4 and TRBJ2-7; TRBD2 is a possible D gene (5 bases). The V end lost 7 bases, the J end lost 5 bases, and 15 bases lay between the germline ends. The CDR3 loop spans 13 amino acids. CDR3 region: CASTEGRVDEQYF. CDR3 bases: TGTGCCAGCACCGAGGGAAGGGTCGACGAGCAGTACTTC.

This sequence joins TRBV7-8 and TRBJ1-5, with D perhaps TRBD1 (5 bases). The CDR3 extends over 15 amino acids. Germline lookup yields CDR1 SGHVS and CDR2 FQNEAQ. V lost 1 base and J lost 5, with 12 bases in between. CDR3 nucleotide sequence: TGTGCCAGCAGCTTAGTCGACGGGACTTATCAGCCCCAGCATTTT. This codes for CASSLVDGTYQPQHF.

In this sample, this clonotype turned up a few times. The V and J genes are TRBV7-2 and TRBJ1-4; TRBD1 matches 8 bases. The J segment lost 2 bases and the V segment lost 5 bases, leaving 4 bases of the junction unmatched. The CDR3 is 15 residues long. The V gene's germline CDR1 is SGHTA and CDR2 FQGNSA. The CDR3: CASSRWTGTNEKLFF. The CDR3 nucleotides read TGTGCCAGCAGCCGCTGGACAGGGACTAATGAAAAACTGTTTTTT.

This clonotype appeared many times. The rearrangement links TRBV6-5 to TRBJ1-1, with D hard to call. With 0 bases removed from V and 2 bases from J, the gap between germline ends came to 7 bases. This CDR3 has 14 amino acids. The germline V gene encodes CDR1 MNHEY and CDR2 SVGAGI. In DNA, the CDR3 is TGTGCCAGCAGTTACTCGAGGAGAAACACTGAAGCTTTCTTT. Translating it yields CASSYSRRNTEAFF.

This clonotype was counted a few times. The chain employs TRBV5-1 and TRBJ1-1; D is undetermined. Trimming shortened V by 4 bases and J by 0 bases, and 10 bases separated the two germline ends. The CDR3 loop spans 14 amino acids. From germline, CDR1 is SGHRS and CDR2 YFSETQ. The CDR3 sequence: CASSGRAVNTEAFF. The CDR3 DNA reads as TGCGCCAGCAGCGGGAGGGCGGTGAACACTGAAGCTTTCTTT.

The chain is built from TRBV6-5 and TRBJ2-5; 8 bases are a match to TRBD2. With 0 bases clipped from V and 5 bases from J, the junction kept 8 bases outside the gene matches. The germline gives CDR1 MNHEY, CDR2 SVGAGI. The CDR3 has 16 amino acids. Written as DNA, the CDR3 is TGTGCCAGCAGTTACTCCATCGCGGGAGGCGCCGAGACCCAGTACTTC. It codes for CASSYSIAGGAETQYF.

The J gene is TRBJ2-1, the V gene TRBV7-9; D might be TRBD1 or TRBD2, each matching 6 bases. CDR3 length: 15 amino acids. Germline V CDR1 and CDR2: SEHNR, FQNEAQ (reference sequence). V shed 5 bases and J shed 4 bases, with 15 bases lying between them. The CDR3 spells CASSTPQGRYNEQFF. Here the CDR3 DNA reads TGTGCCAGCAGCACTCCGCAGGGGAGGTACAATGAGCAGTTCTTC.

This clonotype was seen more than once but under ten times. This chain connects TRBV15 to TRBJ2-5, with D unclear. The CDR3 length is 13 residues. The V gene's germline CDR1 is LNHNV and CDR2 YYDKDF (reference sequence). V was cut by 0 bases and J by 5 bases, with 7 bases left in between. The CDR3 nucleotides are TGTGCCACCAGCAGAGACGCCCTGGAGACCCAGTACTTC. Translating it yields CATSRDALETQYF.

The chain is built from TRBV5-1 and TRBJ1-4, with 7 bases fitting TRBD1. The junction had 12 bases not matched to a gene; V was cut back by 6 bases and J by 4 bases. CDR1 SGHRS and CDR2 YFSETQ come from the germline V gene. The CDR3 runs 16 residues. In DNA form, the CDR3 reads TGCGCCAGCAAAATTTCAACAGGGGTGGTTAATGAAAAACTGTTTTTT. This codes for CASKISTGVVNEKLFF. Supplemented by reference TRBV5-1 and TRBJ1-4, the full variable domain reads KAGVTQTPRYLIKTRGQQVTLSCSPISGHRSVSWYQQTPGQGLQFLFEYFSETQRNKGNFPGRFSGRQFSNSRSEMNVSTLELGDSALYLCASKISTGVVNEKLFFGSGTQLSVL.

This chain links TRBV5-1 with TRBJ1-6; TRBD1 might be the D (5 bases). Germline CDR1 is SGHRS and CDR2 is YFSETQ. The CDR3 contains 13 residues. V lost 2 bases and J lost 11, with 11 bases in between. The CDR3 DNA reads TGCGCCAGCAGCTTCAGGGAATCGGCACCCCTCCACTTT. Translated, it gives CASSFRESAPLHF.

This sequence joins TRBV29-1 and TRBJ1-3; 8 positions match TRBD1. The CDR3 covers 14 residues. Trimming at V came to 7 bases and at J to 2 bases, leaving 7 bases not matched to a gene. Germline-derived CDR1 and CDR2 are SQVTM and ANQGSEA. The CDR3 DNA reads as TGCAGCGCCGGACAGGGAGGAACTGGAAACACCATATATTTT. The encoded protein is CSAGQGGTGNTIYF.

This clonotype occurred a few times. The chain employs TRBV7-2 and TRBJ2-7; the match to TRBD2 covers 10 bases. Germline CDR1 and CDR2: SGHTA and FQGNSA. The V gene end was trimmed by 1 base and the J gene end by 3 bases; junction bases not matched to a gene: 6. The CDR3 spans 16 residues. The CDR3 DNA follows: TGTGCCAGCAGCTTAGAAGCGGGAGGGCCACACTACGAGCAGTACTTC. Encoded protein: CASSLEAGGPHYEQYF.

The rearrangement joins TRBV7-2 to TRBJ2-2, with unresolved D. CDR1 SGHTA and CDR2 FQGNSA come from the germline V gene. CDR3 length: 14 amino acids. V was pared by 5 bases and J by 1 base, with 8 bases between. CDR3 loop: CASSGIRNTGELFF. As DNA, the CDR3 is TGTGCCAGCAGCGGGATAAGGAACACCGGGGAGCTGTTTTTT.

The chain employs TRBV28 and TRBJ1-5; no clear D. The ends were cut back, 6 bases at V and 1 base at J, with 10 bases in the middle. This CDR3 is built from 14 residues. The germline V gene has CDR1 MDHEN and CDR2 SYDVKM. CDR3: CASSSPYSNQPQHF. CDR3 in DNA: TGTGCCAGCAGCTCCCCTTACAGCAATCAGCCCCAGCATTTT. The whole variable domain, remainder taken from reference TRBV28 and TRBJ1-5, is DVKVTQSSRYLVKRTGEKVFLECVQDMDHENMFWYRQDPGLGLRLIYFSYDVKMKEKGDIPEGYSVSREKKERFSLILESASTNQTSMYLCASSSPYSNQPQHFGDGTRLSIL.

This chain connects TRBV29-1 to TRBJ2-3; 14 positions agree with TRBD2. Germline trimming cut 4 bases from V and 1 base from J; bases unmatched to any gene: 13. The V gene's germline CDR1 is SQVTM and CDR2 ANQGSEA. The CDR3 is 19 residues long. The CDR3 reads CSVAGLAGGPLGGTDTQYF. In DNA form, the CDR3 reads TGCAGCGTTGCCGGACTAGCGGGAGGACCCCTAGGCGGCACAGATACGCAGTATTTT.

The CDR3 coding sequence is TGTGCCAGCAGCTTATGGGGACGGAACACCTACAATGAGCAGTTCTTC. Protein sequence: CASSLWGRNTYNEQFF. V is TRBV7-2 and J is TRBJ2-1; D is tentatively TRBD1 or TRBD2 (5 bases each). In germline, CDR1 is SGHTA, CDR2 FQGNSA. Trimming took off 2 bases at V and 2 bases at J, with 13 bases between the two ends. This CDR3 comprises 16 residues.